Shown below are 31 T cell receptor beta chains from a single sample sequenced in a study of CD8 T cells in ankylosing spondylitis. For these receptors, no antigen is known. Findings and limits, study-wide: There was a TCR beta motif, made of several highly homologous variants, that appeared characteristic of ankylosing spondylitis blood.

TCRdb re-called the 5' RACE reads through MiXCR, storing one row per CDR3 protein. The sample lists about 750,000 distinct CDR3 sequences; over 15% were seen once. The sequenced sample consisted of blood, either unsorted or a sorted T cell fraction (not recorded which). The origin of the receptors is a male donor with ankylosing spondylitis.

V gene TRBV12-3 or TRBV12-4 combines with J gene TRBJ2-1; possibly TRBD1 or TRBD2 for D (5 bases each). V was trimmed by 4 bases and J by 10 bases, leaving 14 bases between them. The CDR3 runs to 13 residues. CDR3 loop: CASSYGTIGEQFF. The CDR3 region has the DNA TGTGCCAGCAGTTACGGGACCATTGGGGAGCAGTTCTTC.

The V and J genes are TRBV6-1 and TRBJ2-1; TRBD2 is a possible D gene (5 bases). Germline CDR1 MNHNS, CDR2 SASEGT. This CDR3 comprises 14 residues. V lost 6 bases to trimming and J lost 2 bases, with 11 bases between them. The CDR3 DNA reads as TGTGCCAGCAGGCCCACTAGTACCTACAATGAGCAGTTCTTC. Its protein product is CASRPTSTYNEQFF.

The table lists this clonotype with a few counts. The chain joins TRBV12-3 or TRBV12-4 to TRBJ1-4; D possibly corresponds to TRBD1 (6 bases). CDR3 length: 13 amino acids. V dropped 3 bases and J dropped 7 bases, with 9 bases sitting between them. The DNA of the CDR3 is TGTGCCAGCAGTTTCGGGACACTTGAAAAACTGTTTTTT. It codes for CASSFGTLEKLFF.

The V and J genes are TRBV28 and TRBJ2-2, with 7 bases lining up with TRBD2. V was pared by 6 bases and J by 9 bases, with 16 bases of the junction left unmatched. Germline-derived CDR1 and CDR2 are MDHEN and SYDVKM. The CDR3 spans 16 residues. The DNA for the CDR3 is TGTGCCAGCAGCCCAGCGGGACCCAAGACACAGTGGGAGCTGTTTTTT. As protein: CASSPAGPKTQWELFF.

The chain has TRBV15 and TRBJ2-7, with 9 bases lining up with TRBD2. The CDR3 extends over 14 amino acids. V gave up 1 base and J gave up 4 bases; unmatched junction bases: 2. Germline V gene lookup returns CDR1 LNHNV and CDR2 YYDKDF (reference sequence). CDR3 residues: CATSRGLAGYEQYF. The CDR3 DNA reads TGTGCCACCAGCAGAGGGCTAGCGGGGTACGAGCAGTACTTC.

The rearrangement joins TRBV20-1 to TRBJ1-1, with D maybe TRBD1 (5 bases). Trimming took off 1 base at V and 5 bases at J, with 14 bases between the two ends. The CDR3 spans 14 residues. Germline CDR1 DFQATT, CDR2 SNEGSKA (reference sequence). CDR3 coding DNA: TGCAGTGCTAGAGGCGGGGCGGGAGGGACTGAAGCTTTCTTT. It is translated as CSARGGAGGTEAFF.

V and J are TRBV2 and TRBJ2-1; 15 bases match TRBD2. Germline-derived CDR1 and CDR2 are SNHLY and FYNNEI. The V and J ends lost 10 bases and 7 bases, in that order; junction bases with no gene match: 2. The CDR3 length is 13 residues. This CDR3 reads CATGTSGGNEQFF. The CDR3 DNA reads TGTGCCACCGGGACTAGCGGGGGGAATGAGCAGTTCTTC. Full variable domain (outside the CDR3, taken from reference TRBV2 and TRBJ2-1): EPEVTQTPSHQVTQMGQEVILRCVPISNHLYFYWYRQILGQKVEFLVSFYNNEISEKSEIFDDQFSVERPDGSNFTLKIRSTKLEDSAMYFCATGTSGGNEQFFGPGTRLTVL.

This sequence joins TRBV13 and TRBJ1-2, with D possibly TRBD1 on 5 matching bases. This CDR3 spans 16 amino acids. From germline, CDR1 is PRHDT and CDR2 FYEKMQ (reference sequence). V was cut by 5 bases and J by 8 bases, with 24 bases left in between. The CDR3 region has the DNA TGTGCCAGCAGCCCCGGAGAGGCAGGGCCTGGGCGAGGCTACACCTTC. It codes for CASSPGEAGPGRGYTF.

V is TRBV14 and J is TRBJ2-3, with D unclear. The CDR3 contains 13 residues. Trimming cost V 4 bases and J 3 bases, with 8 bases left between them. From germline, CDR1 is SGHDN and CDR2 FVKESK. The DNA for the CDR3 is TGTGCCAGCAGCCGACGGCTAACAGATACGCAGTATTTT. Amino acids: CASSRRLTDTQYF.

The chain carries TRBV4-1 and TRBJ1-4, with TRBD1 matching over 7 bases. Germline V lookup: CDR1 MGHRA, CDR2 YSYEKL. Trimming removed 4 bases from V and 8 bases from J; junction bases left unmatched: 7. CDR3 size: 14 residues. In DNA form, the CDR3 reads TGCGCCAGCAGCCCTGAGGGGGCTTGGGAAAAACTGTTTTTT. Translation gives CASSPEGAWEKLFF.

The chain links TRBV25-1 to TRBJ2-1; TRBD2 matches 10 bases. V was pared by 3 bases and J by 6 bases, with 5 bases of the junction left unmatched. CDR3 length: 15 amino acids. CDR1 is MGHDK, CDR2 SYGVNS, per germline. This CDR3 is CASSDVAGGLNEQFF. CDR3 DNA sequence: TGTGCCAGCAGTGACGTAGCGGGAGGACTCAATGAGCAGTTCTTC.

This rearrangement joins TRBV10-3 to TRBJ2-7, with D possibly being TRBD1 (6 bases). CDR1 and CDR2 from the germline V gene are ENHRY and SYGVKD. This CDR3 has 13 residues. The V and J ends lost 4 bases and 3 bases respectively, with 10 bases between them. The DNA of the CDR3 is TGTGCCATCAGTGGTACAGGGCTCTACGAGCAGTACTTC. It specifies CAISGTGLYEQYF.

This clonotype was recorded a few times. The chain links TRBV20-1 to TRBJ1-2; TRBD1 is a possible D gene (5 bases). The length of the CDR3 is 14 residues. Trimming stripped 4 bases from V and 4 bases from J, with 16 bases between. Per germline, CDR1 DFQATT and CDR2 SNEGSKA (reference sequence). The CDR3 DNA is TGCAGTGCTACGACCTCCGCAGGGACCTATGGCTACACCTTC. Protein product: CSATTSAGTYGYTF.

The sample holds many counts of this clonotype. The J gene is TRBJ2-1, the V gene TRBV20-1, with D unclear. This CDR3 comprises 11 residues. Trimming removed 0 bases at V and 12 bases at J, with 9 bases between. From germline, CDR1 is DFQATT and CDR2 SNEGSKA (reference sequence). CDR3 coding DNA: TGCAGTGCTAGAGATCCCCGTCTGCAGTTCTTC. Translation gives CSARDPRLQFF.

The chain employs TRBV20-1 and TRBJ1-2; 10 bases match TRBD1. CDR1 is DFQATT, CDR2 SNEGSKA, per germline (reference sequence). The CDR3 has 16 amino acids. Trimming cost V 4 bases and J 3 bases; bases outside gene matches: 11. In DNA, the CDR3 is TGCAGTGCTACCTCACGCGGGACAGGGGCTCACTATGGCTACACCTTC. This codes for CSATSRGTGAHYGYTF.

V is TRBV18 and J is TRBJ1-6; D gene unclear. The CDR3 has 14 amino acids. The germline V gene encodes CDR1 KGHSH and CDR2 LQKENI. The V gene lost 5 bases and the J gene lost 11 bases, with 16 bases spanning the gap. The CDR3 is CASSSFDRETPLHF. The DNA of the CDR3 is TGTGCCAGCTCATCCTTTGACCGGGAGACACCCCTCCACTTT.

This chain links TRBV10-2 with TRBJ2-7; D uncertain. The V and J ends lost 2 bases and 4 bases respectively, with 9 bases between them. There are 13 residues in the CDR3. From germline, CDR1 is WSHSY and CDR2 SAAADI. This CDR3 is CASSEATSYEQYF. Here the CDR3 DNA reads TGCGCCAGCAGTGAGGCTACCTCTTACGAGCAGTACTTC.

This chain links TRBV20-1 with TRBJ2-5; D tentatively fits TRBD1 or TRBD2 (5 bases each). This CDR3 spans 13 amino acids. V dropped 1 base and J dropped 1 base, with 7 bases sitting between them. Germline loops: CDR1 DFQATT, CDR2 SNEGSKA (reference sequence). The CDR3 is CSARGDPQETQYF. The CDR3 DNA reads as TGCAGTGCTAGAGGGGACCCCCAAGAGACCCAGTACTTC.

The gene calls are TRBV12-3 or TRBV12-4 and TRBJ1-1; 7 bases match TRBD1. After removal of 6 bases from V and 4 bases from J, the junction contained 11 bases not matched to a gene. This CDR3 region has 15 residues. This chain's CDR3 is CASRPDRWEGTEAFF. The CDR3 bases are TGTGCCAGCAGACCGGACAGGTGGGAGGGCACTGAAGCTTTCTTT.

This clonotype has ten or more counts. This CDR3 reads CAWANRGAGELFF. DNA for the CDR3: TGTGCCTGGGCCAATCGGGGGGCCGGGGAGCTGTTTTTT. This rearrangement joins TRBV30 to TRBJ2-2, with 7 bases matching TRBD2. The V segment lost 5 bases and the J segment 6 bases; nucleotides outside the gene matches: 6. From germline, CDR1 is GTSNPN and CDR2 SVGIG (reference sequence). The CDR3 contains 13 residues.

The chain combines TRBV6-5 with TRBJ2-2; TRBD2 might be the D (6 bases). Trimming stripped 2 bases from V and 6 bases from J, with 10 bases between. The CDR3 totals 14 residues. CDR1 MNHEY and CDR2 SVGAGI come from the germline V gene. CDR3 protein: CASSYVGGSGELFF. The CDR3 DNA reads as TGTGCCAGCAGTTACGTGGGGGGTTCCGGGGAGCTGTTTTTT.

This clonotype has ten or more counts. The CDR3 DNA sequence: TGCAGCGTTGATGTTGGTTACAATGAGCAGTTCTTC. Protein product: CSVDVGYNEQFF. This chain joins TRBV29-1 and TRBJ2-1, with D unclear. Germline lookup yields CDR1 SQVTM and CDR2 ANQGSEA. V lost 3 bases to trimming and J lost 4 bases, with 7 bases between them. The CDR3 has 12 amino acids.

This clonotype appeared a few times. The J gene is TRBJ2-7, the V gene TRBV12-3 or TRBV12-4; 7 bases line up with TRBD1. CDR3 length: 13 amino acids. V was clipped by 6 bases and J by 7 bases; unmatched bases: 9. The CDR3 here is CASSSTGAEEQYF. Here the CDR3 DNA reads TGTGCCAGCAGCTCCACAGGGGCGGAGGAGCAGTACTTC.

This clonotype was picked up a small number of times. The V call is TRBV5-6, the J call TRBJ1-1; 12 positions agree with TRBD1. Looked up from germline, CDR1 is SGHDT and CDR2 is YYEEEE. Trimming cost V 3 bases and J 11 bases; bases outside gene matches: 11. This CDR3 is built from 15 residues. CDR3 in DNA: TGTGCCAGCAGCTCGGCGGGGACAGGGGGCCTGCGGGCTTTCTTT. Amino acid sequence: CASSSAGTGGLRAFF. Supplemented by reference TRBV5-6 and TRBJ1-1, the full variable domain reads DAGVTQSPTHLIKTRGQQVTLRCSPKSGHDTVSWYQQALGQGPQFIFQYYEEEERQRGNFPDRFSGHQFPNYSSELNVNALLLGDSALYLCASSSAGTGGLRAFFGQGTRLTVV.

The rearrangement uses TRBV12-3 or TRBV12-4 and TRBJ2-7, with unresolved D. Between the trimmed V and J ends, which lost 3 bases and 2 bases, there was a span of 8 bases. The CDR3 has 13 residues. The CDR3 region has the DNA TGTGCCAGCAGTTTGAGAACCCCCTACGAGCAGTACTTC. Its protein product is CASSLRTPYEQYF.

This clonotype was observed a few times. The chain carries TRBV11-2 and TRBJ2-3; either TRBD1 or TRBD2 may supply D (6 bases each). The germline CDR1 and CDR2 sequences are SGHAT and FQNNGV. V shed 2 bases and J shed 4 bases, with 19 bases lying between them. The CDR3 is 17 residues long. The CDR3 sequence is CASSLRGTPGAPDTQYF. As DNA, the CDR3 is TGTGCCAGCAGCTTACGGGGGACACCCGGGGCCCCAGATACGCAGTATTTT.

This clonotype was found a few times. V is TRBV27 and J is TRBJ2-2; D is ambiguous. Trimming removed 3 bases from V and 6 bases from J, with 8 bases in between. The CDR3 is 13 amino acids. CDR1 is MNHEY, CDR2 SMNVEV, per germline (reference sequence). CDR3 in amino acids: CASSLMEPGELFF. The DNA for the CDR3 is TGTGCCAGCAGTTTGATGGAGCCCGGGGAGCTGTTTTTT.

CDR3 region: CASRDTSGSATDTQYF. CDR3 nucleotides: TGTGCCAGCAGGGATACTAGCGGGAGCGCGACAGATACGCAGTATTTT. V and J are TRBV7-9 and TRBJ2-3, with TRBD2 matching 11 bases. The CDR3 runs 16 residues. Germline trimming cut 6 bases from V and 3 bases from J; bases unmatched to any gene: 8. Germline V gives CDR1 SEHNR, CDR2 FQNEAQ (reference sequence).

The CDR3 sequence: CSARDQSAVAGSYNEQFF. CDR3 bases: TGCAGTGCTAGAGATCAGAGCGCGGTAGCGGGGTCCTACAATGAGCAGTTCTTC. The chain couples TRBV20-1 to TRBJ2-1, with 8 bases lining up with TRBD2. The CDR3 runs to 18 residues. Trimming cost V 0 bases and J 1 base; bases outside gene matches: 11. Germline V gene sequence: CDR1 DFQATT, CDR2 SNEGSKA (reference sequence).

The chain has TRBV19 and TRBJ1-1; D possibly corresponds to TRBD1 (6 bases). The V end was cut by 6 bases, the J end by 0 bases, with 11 bases between. The CDR3 has 14 amino acids. From germline, CDR1 is LNHDA and CDR2 SQIVND (reference sequence). Written as DNA, the CDR3 is TGTGCCAGTAGCTGGGACAACCTGAACACTGAAGCTTTCTTT. Protein: CASSWDNLNTEAFF.

A few counts support this clonotype. V gene TRBV21-1 combines with J gene TRBJ2-4; the table gives TRBD2 as D, unverified against the DNA. TRBV21-1 is termed a pseudogene. The CDR3 length is 15 residues. The CDR3: CASSKRGGAKNIQYF. CDR3 coding DNA: TGTGCCAGCAGCAAACGGGGGGGAGCCAAAAACATTCAGTACTTC.